The 27 T cell receptor beta chains listed next were all sequenced from one sample in a study of T cells in Graves' hyperthyroidism and ophthalmopathy. From RNA transcripts, TCR beta CDR3 regions were amplified. The HTBI set primed first-round TCR CDR3 RT-PCR. TCRdb fed the multiplex PCR reads into MiXCR, producing one record per CDR3 protein. The sample carries around 240,000 distinct CDR3 sequences, approximately 15% recorded once. Sequencing input: blood. These receptor sequences come from a woman in her thirties or forties with Graves' hyperthyroidism that later progressed to Graves' ophthalmopathy.

Many counts were recorded for this clonotype. This chain uses TRBV7-8 with TRBJ2-1; 12 nucleotides match TRBD2. The CDR3 spans 16 residues. The junction had 2 bases not matched to a gene; V was cut back by 3 bases and J by 2 bases. Germline V gene sequence: CDR1 SGHVS, CDR2 FQNEAQ. The CDR3 region is CASSLRTSGAYNEQFF. The CDR3 DNA reads TGTGCCAGCAGCTTGAGGACTAGCGGGGCCTACAATGAGCAGTTCTTC.

The sample holds many counts of this clonotype. The chain couples TRBV28 to TRBJ2-7; either TRBD1 or TRBD2 may supply D (10 bases each). The V end lost 8 bases, the J end lost 5 bases, and 34 bases lay between the germline ends. This CDR3 has 19 residues. CDR1 and CDR2 from the germline V gene are MDHEN and SYDVKM. The chain's CDR3 is CASSAPGQGSGRARNEQYF. The CDR3 nucleotides read TGTGCCAGCTCTGCTCCGGGACAGGGGAGCGGGAGGGCCCGCAACGAGCAGTACTTC.

The V gene is TRBV19, the J gene TRBJ2-7; D is ambiguous. The CDR3 contains 16 residues. Trimming shortened V by 5 bases and J by 6 bases, and 23 bases separated the two germline ends. From germline, CDR1 is LNHDA and CDR2 SQIVND (reference sequence). Here the CDR3 DNA reads TGTGCCAGTAGTGAAAAACCAGGAAGGTACTATGGCGAGCAGTACTTC. It specifies CASSEKPGRYYGEQYF.

The rearrangement links TRBV6-2 or TRBV6-3 to TRBJ1-2; D is undetermined. V was trimmed by 10 bases and J by 8 bases, leaving 20 bases between them. The CDR3 is 13 amino acids. Looked up from germline, CDR1 is MNHEY and CDR2 is SVGEGT. Written as DNA, the CDR3 is TGTGCCACTACCCTGTGGGGAGTGGAAGGCTACACCTTC. The encoded protein is CATTLWGVEGYTF.

In the case of this clonotype: Just one base apart from a much larger clone, this may be a read error. The chain uses TRBV11-1 and TRBJ2-7; TRBD1 matches 12 bases. Germline V gene lookup returns CDR1 SGHAT and CDR2 FQDESV (reference sequence). This CDR3 has 13 residues. Here the CDR3 DNA reads TGTGCCAGCAGCAGGGACAGGGGGCGTGAGCAGCACTTC. Translated: CASSRDRGREQHF.

Only a few counts were recorded for this clonotype. The gene calls are TRBV19 and TRBJ2-6; D remains ambiguous. Germline loops: CDR1 LNHDA, CDR2 SQIVND (reference sequence). The ends were cut back, 9 bases at V and 2 bases at J, with 8 bases in the middle. The CDR3 is 13 residues long. CDR3 in amino acids: CASAVTGANVLTF. CDR3 in DNA: TGTGCCAGCGCCGTTACTGGGGCCAACGTCCTGACTTTC.

The table lists this clonotype with a few counts. The chain couples TRBV4-1 to TRBJ2-1; 11 nucleotides line up with TRBD2. This CDR3 comprises 18 residues. V dropped 3 bases and J dropped 5; count of bases not matched to a gene: 12. Germline V gene data show CDR1 as MGHRA and CDR2 as YSYEKL. CDR3 DNA: TGCGCCAGCAGCCACCGCCTGGCGACTAGCGGGAACCACAATGAGCAGTTCTTC. Its protein is CASSHRLATSGNHNEQFF.

The genes are TRBV24-1 and TRBJ2-3; either TRBD1 or TRBD2 may fit D (5 bases each). V was shortened by 7 bases and J by 2 bases, with 21 bases between the two germline ends. This CDR3 has 17 amino acids. CDR1 is KGHDR and CDR2 is SFDVKD in the germline V gene. CDR3 DNA sequence: TGTGCCACCAGCTCTCCTCAGAGGGGCGGCTACACAGATACGCAGTATTTT. Protein product: CATSSPQRGGYTDTQYF.

At least ten counts were recorded for this clonotype. The V call is TRBV5-1, the J call TRBJ2-7, with D tentatively TRBD1 or TRBD2 (5 bases each). The CDR3 contains 16 residues. Germline loops: CDR1 SGHRS, CDR2 YFSETQ. V lost 4 bases to trimming and J lost 2 bases, with 19 bases between them. Here the CDR3 DNA reads TGCGCCAGCAGCAATTTGTCATGGGACCAGCCCTACGAGCAGTACTTC. It translates to CASSNLSWDQPYEQYF.

The table lists this clonotype with many counts. This chain joins TRBV28 and TRBJ2-5, with D perhaps TRBD1 or TRBD2 (5 bases each). The CDR3 spans 15 residues. Germline V lookup: CDR1 MDHEN, CDR2 SYDVKM. V shed 4 bases and J shed 0 bases, with 12 bases lying between them. CDR3 coding DNA: TGTGCCAGCAGTTCCGGGACGGCGTACCAAGAGACCCAGTACTTC. Protein: CASSSGTAYQETQYF.

This clonotype was observed at least ten times. The chain carries TRBV6-1 and TRBJ2-3; no clear D. The germline V gene encodes CDR1 MNHNS and CDR2 SASEGT. CDR3 size: 15 residues. V was cut by 5 bases and J by 0 bases, with 12 bases left in between. DNA of the CDR3: TGTGCCAGCAGTACTGTTTCATCTAGCACAGATACGCAGTATTTT. Translation gives CASSTVSSSTDTQYF.

This clonotype was detected ten times or more. The V gene is TRBV28, the J gene TRBJ2-7, with TRBD1 matching 7 bases. The CDR3 is made up of 14 amino acids. Germline values: CDR1 MDHEN, CDR2 SYDVKM. The V segment lost 1 base and the J segment 3 bases; nucleotides outside the gene matches: 3. The CDR3 sequence: CASSLSRTGYEQYF. The CDR3 DNA reads TGTGCCAGCAGTTTATCTCGGACAGGCTACGAGCAGTACTTC.

This clonotype was seen at least ten times. The chain is built from TRBV7-9 and TRBJ2-7; TRBD2 might be the D (7 bases). V lost 10 bases to trimming and J lost 3 bases, with 22 bases between them. CDR1 and CDR2 (germline): SEHNR, FQNEAQ (reference sequence). The CDR3 length is 15 residues. The CDR3 DNA reads as TGTGCCATCCAAGGGGGGGCTACGAACCACTACGAGCAGTACTTC. Translated, it gives CAIQGGATNHYEQYF.

This clonotype has just a few counts. V and J are TRBV4-1 and TRBJ2-3; 9 positions match TRBD2. Per the germline V gene, CDR1 is MGHRA and CDR2 is YSYEKL. The CDR3 totals 16 residues. V shed 0 bases and J 2 bases; nucleotides not matched to a gene: 3. The CDR3 here is CASSQDTGLATDTQYF. The DNA for the CDR3 is TGCGCCAGCAGCCAAGATACGGGACTAGCCACAGATACGCAGTATTTT.

Many counts were recorded for this clonotype. The CDR3 loop reads CASSQAHRGPTDTQYF. The CDR3 nucleotides read TGTGCCAGCAGCCAAGCCCACAGGGGGCCAACAGATACGCAGTATTTT. This rearrangement joins TRBV3-1 to TRBJ2-3, with TRBD1 identical over 9 bases. CDR3 size: 16 residues. Germline values: CDR1 LGHDT, CDR2 YNNKEL (reference sequence). V trimming: 1 base; J trimming: 3 bases; junction bases outside the gene matches: 5.

In its sample, this clonotype was seen many times. CDR3 residues: CASSLGGSGDTQYF. CDR3 sequence (DNA): TGTGCCAGCAGTTTAGGCGGGAGTGGAGATACGCAGTATTTT. The chain has TRBV27 and TRBJ2-3; TRBD2 matches 7 bases. The CDR3 has 14 amino acids. The V gene's germline CDR1 is MNHEY and CDR2 SMNVEV (reference sequence). V was clipped by 2 bases and J by 5 bases; unmatched bases: 4.

This clonotype has at least ten counts. The chain has TRBV3-1 and TRBJ1-3; 8 bases match TRBD1. CDR1 is LGHDT and CDR2 is YNNKEL in the germline V gene (reference sequence). The CDR3 length is 16 residues. Trimming took 1 base from V and 4 from J; bases not matched to a gene: 6. CDR3 residues: CASSQVDREAGNTIYF. The CDR3 coding sequence is TGTGCCAGCAGCCAAGTGGACAGGGAGGCCGGAAACACCATATATTTT.

The J gene is TRBJ1-4, the V gene TRBV27, with D possibly TRBD1 on 5 matching bases. CDR3 length: 14 amino acids. From germline, CDR1 is MNHEY and CDR2 SMNVEV (reference sequence). Trimming took 2 bases from V and 7 from J, leaving 11 bases between them. The CDR3, as DNA: TGTGCCAGCAGTTTAATCGGGGGGGTTGAAAAACTGTTTTTT. Its translation is CASSLIGGVEKLFF.

This clonotype was seen only once. J is TRBJ2-6 and V is TRBV7-9; D may match TRBD1 or TRBD2 (5 bases each). Germline V gene lookup returns CDR1 SEHNR and CDR2 FQNEAQ (reference sequence). V dropped 5 bases and J dropped 5 bases, with 10 bases sitting between them. CDR3 size: 14 residues. CDR3 amino acids: CASSTRGRANVLTF. The CDR3, as DNA: TGTGCCAGCAGCACCCGGGGCAGGGCCAACGTCCTGACTTTC.

The chain couples TRBV12-3 or TRBV12-4 to TRBJ2-2; maybe TRBD1 (6 bases). This CDR3 region has 13 residues. V was clipped by 4 bases and J by 9 bases, with 12 bases between them. CDR3 sequence: CASSSRQGRELFF. The CDR3 nucleotides read TGTGCCAGCAGTTCGCGGCAGGGGAGGGAGCTGTTTTTT.

Only a few counts were recorded for this clonotype. The chain's CDR3 is CASSSWGREEQYF. The CDR3 nucleotides are TGTGCCAGCAGCTCGTGGGGTCGGGAAGAGCAGTACTTC. V gene TRBV7-9 combines with J gene TRBJ2-7; D possibly corresponds to TRBD2 (5 bases). CDR3 size: 13 residues. Between the trimmed V and J ends, which lost 4 bases and 7 bases, there was a span of 14 bases. Germline assignment: CDR1 SEHNR and CDR2 FQNEAQ (reference sequence). The full variable domain, its missing parts supplied by reference TRBV7-9 and TRBJ2-7, is DTGVSQNPRHKITKRGQNVTFRCDPISEHNRLYWYRQTLGQGPEFLTYFQNEAQLEKSRLLSDRFSAERPKGSFSTLEIQRTEQGDSAMYLCASSSWGREEQYFGPGTRLTVT.

In its sample, this clonotype was seen many times. The rearrangement joins TRBV29-1 to TRBJ2-3; the match to TRBD2 covers 10 bases. CDR3 length equals 15 residues. In germline, CDR1 is SQVTM, CDR2 ANQGSEA. Trimming removed 1 base from V and 6 bases from J; junction bases left unmatched: 7. The CDR3 DNA follows: TGCAGCGTTGAAGCTCCCGGACTAGCGGAGGATACGCAGTATTTT. Translation gives CSVEAPGLAEDTQYF.

The rearrangement joins TRBV7-9 to TRBJ2-5; 7 positions agree with TRBD1. Germline V lookup: CDR1 SEHNR, CDR2 FQNEAQ (reference sequence). The CDR3 runs to 15 residues. The junction had 9 bases not matched to a gene; V was cut back by 4 bases and J by 4 bases. DNA for the CDR3: TGTGCCAGCAGCTCCCCCAGGGGGTCTAGAGAGACCCAGTACTTC. Encoded protein: CASSSPRGSRETQYF.

The chain couples TRBV6-2 or TRBV6-3 to TRBJ1-1; the D is unclear. This CDR3 has 13 amino acids. From germline, CDR1 is MNHEY and CDR2 SVGEGT. The V end was cut by 3 bases, the J end by 2 bases, with 7 bases between. CDR3 in amino acids: CASSYHRNTEAFF. In DNA, the CDR3 is TGTGCCAGCAGTTATCACAGAAACACTGAAGCTTTCTTT.

This clonotype was recorded at least ten times. This sequence joins TRBV19 and TRBJ1-5; D is ambiguous. Germline V gene data show CDR1 as LNHDA and CDR2 as SQIVND (reference sequence). The CDR3 spans 15 residues. V lost 3 bases and J 5 bases, leaving 14 bases between the germline ends. DNA for the CDR3: TGTGCCAGTAGTATTTATCGGGTGGCGGATCAGCCCCAGCATTTT. This codes for CASSIYRVADQPQHF.

This clonotype was found many times. The CDR3 DNA reads as TGTGCCAGCACGGTGACAGGGGGCTCATCTGGAAACACCATATATTTT. Encoded protein: CASTVTGGSSGNTIYF. V usage is TRBV11-2 and J usage is TRBJ1-3; 10 bases map to TRBD1. Per the germline V gene, CDR1 is SGHAT and CDR2 is FQNNGV. Trimming took 7 bases from V and 1 from J; bases not matched to a gene: 7. This CDR3 is 16 amino acids long.

This chain links TRBV4-2 with TRBJ2-1; TRBD1 or TRBD2 may be the D gene (6 bases each). V gave up 1 base and J gave up 10 bases, with 20 bases separating them. This CDR3 comprises 16 residues. Germline CDR1 is LGHNA and CDR2 is YNFKEQ. The CDR3 sequence is CASSQGRAGQGQEQFF. In nucleotides, the CDR3 is TGTGCCAGCAGCCAAGGACGAGCGGGTCAGGGACAAGAGCAGTTCTTC.